The 16 T cell receptor beta chains listed next were all sequenced from one sample in a study of blood T cells in healthy people across ages. It was with a sample-barcoded 5' primer and a J-beta primer mix that a second PCR of about 7 to 12 cycles was run. TCRdb redid the calling of the 5' RACE reads with MiXCR, one entry per CDR3 protein. The table records roughly 1.5 million distinct CDR3 sequences, approximately 43% of them present only once. Sequencing was carried out using blood. These receptors all come from a woman between 18 and 29 years old in good health.

The sample holds a few counts of this clonotype. This chain uses TRBV25-1 with TRBJ2-5; D gene unclear. The length of the CDR3 is 14 residues. Germline V gene sequence: CDR1 MGHDK, CDR2 SYGVNS. V was cut by 7 bases and J by 2 bases, with 14 bases left in between. In nucleotides, the CDR3 is TGTGCCAGCACCGACTGGCTGGAACAAGAGACCCAGTACTTC. Its protein product is CASTDWLEQETQYF. The full variable domain, rest sourced from reference TRBV25-1 and TRBJ2-5, is EADIYQTPRYLVIGTGKKITLECSQTMGHDKMYWYQQDPGMELHLIHYSYGVNSTEKGDLSSESTVSRIRTEHFPLTLESARPSHTSQYLCASTDWLEQETQYFGPGTRLLVL.

The chain is built from TRBV6-2 or TRBV6-3 and TRBJ2-1; 9 bases are shared with TRBD2. Trimming removed 2 bases from V and 10 bases from J; junction bases left unmatched: 6. CDR1 is MNHEY, CDR2 SVGEGT, per germline. CDR3 length equals 14 residues. CDR3 amino acids: CASSYGLALDEQFF. As DNA, the CDR3 is TGTGCCAGCAGTTACGGACTAGCGTTGGACGAGCAGTTCTTC.

This rearrangement joins TRBV24-1 to TRBJ2-1; D uncertain. Trimming pared 5 bases from V and 4 bases from J, leaving 11 bases between. The CDR3 loop spans 14 amino acids. Germline V CDR1 and CDR2: KGHDR, SFDVKD. CDR3 nucleotide sequence: TGTGCCACCAGTGGTCGTGAGGTTTACAATGAGCAGTTCTTC. This gives the protein CATSGREVYNEQFF.

The chain employs TRBV20-1 and TRBJ1-2, with a weak D call TRBD1 (5 bases). Germline V CDR1 and CDR2: DFQATT, SNEGSKA (reference sequence). The CDR3 contains 14 residues. The V end lost 6 bases, the J end lost 8 bases, and 22 bases lay between the germline ends. The CDR3 loop reads CSAKLMGRDSGYTF. CDR3 coding DNA: TGCAGTGCAAAGCTCATGGGCAGGGACTCGGGCTACACCTTC.

The genes are TRBV12-3 or TRBV12-4 and TRBJ1-5; D is possibly TRBD1 (5 bases). The CDR3 sequence is 16 residues long. V was clipped by 3 bases and J by 0 bases, with 12 bases between them. The CDR3 nucleotides are TGTGCCAGCAGTTTTGGACACTCAAATAGCAATCAGCCCCAGCATTTT. As protein: CASSFGHSNSNQPQHF.

V and J are TRBV20-1 and TRBJ2-7; 8 nucleotides line up with TRBD1. The CDR3 has 14 residues. The V gene end was trimmed by 3 bases and the J gene end by 4 bases; junction bases not matched to a gene: 8. Germline values: CDR1 DFQATT, CDR2 SNEGSKA (reference sequence). CDR3 residues: CSAREEQGVYEQYF. DNA for the CDR3: TGCAGTGCTAGGGAGGAACAGGGGGTGTACGAGCAGTACTTC.

V usage is TRBV29-1 and J usage is TRBJ2-1; TRBD1 aligns across 8 bases. The CDR3 loop spans 10 amino acids. The J segment lost 12 bases and the V segment lost 7 bases, leaving 5 bases of the junction unmatched. Germline CDR1 and CDR2: SQVTM and ANQGSEA. DNA for the CDR3: TGCAGCGGGGGTACAGGGGGGCAGTTCTTC. It is translated as CSGGTGGQFF.

The rearrangement links TRBV29-1 to TRBJ1-2, with D uncertain. There are 11 residues in the CDR3. Germline-derived CDR1 and CDR2 are SQVTM and ANQGSEA. Trimming pared 2 bases from V and 6 bases from J, leaving 7 bases between. In nucleotides, the CDR3 is TGCAGCGTTGAAAATCTTAATGGCTACACCTTC. Its translation is CSVENLNGYTF.

The chain employs TRBV7-2 and TRBJ2-7; 8 bases line up with TRBD1. V shed 3 bases and J 3 bases; nucleotides not matched to a gene: 7. The germline gives CDR1 SGHTA, CDR2 FQGNSA. The CDR3 has 15 residues. The DNA of the CDR3 is TGTGCCAGCAGCTTCTGGACAGGGTCGATCTACGAGCAGTACTTC. Its protein is CASSFWTGSIYEQYF.

This clonotype was recorded a few times. V and J are TRBV7-9 and TRBJ2-7; D is unresolved. Trimming shortened V by 5 bases and J by 4 bases, and 12 bases separated the two germline ends. The germline V gene encodes CDR1 SEHNR and CDR2 FQNEAQ (reference sequence). The CDR3 runs 13 residues. The CDR3 bases are TGTGCCAGCAGCATCCCTAGTGGATACGAGCAGTACTTC. This encodes CASSIPSGYEQYF.

The rearrangement uses TRBV28 and TRBJ2-1; D ambiguous. This CDR3 comprises 11 residues. V lost 6 bases and J lost 7, with 7 bases in between. CDR1 MDHEN and CDR2 SYDVKM come from the germline V gene. The CDR3 DNA reads as TGTGCCAGCAGGACCGTTAATGAGCAGTTCTTC. Protein product: CASRTVNEQFF.

The gene calls are TRBV5-1 and TRBJ2-1, with TRBD2 identical over 8 bases. After removal of 9 bases from V and 9 bases from J, the junction contained 11 bases not matched to a gene. CDR1 is SGHRS and CDR2 is YFSETQ in the germline V gene. This CDR3 has 13 amino acids. CDR3 nucleotides: TGCGCCACAGGACTAGCCAGCCTTAGTGAGCAGTTCTTC. This sequence encodes CATGLASLSEQFF.

The chain links TRBV28 to TRBJ2-7; no reliable D call. The CDR3 is 13 amino acids. CDR1 MDHEN and CDR2 SYDVKM come from the germline V gene. V shed 8 bases and J shed 0 bases, with 11 bases lying between them. CDR3 amino acids: CASRHPSSYEQYF. The CDR3 nucleotides are TGTGCCAGCCGCCACCCCAGCTCCTACGAGCAGTACTTC.

In the case of this clonotype: Just one base apart from a much larger clone, this may be a read error. The V call is TRBV12-3 or TRBV12-4, the J call TRBJ2-4; D not certain. V gave up 4 bases and J gave up 13 bases, with 17 bases separating them. CDR3 length: 13 amino acids. As DNA, the CDR3 is TGTGCCAGCAGTTCGGACGGAACCTACAAGCAGTACTTC. Amino acid sequence: CASSSDGTYKQYF.

The V call is TRBV6-2 or TRBV6-3, the J call TRBJ2-1; D perhaps matches TRBD2 (6 bases). Germline loops: CDR1 MNHEY, CDR2 SVGEGT. CDR3 length equals 15 residues. V lost 6 bases and J 6 bases, leaving 18 bases between the germline ends. Written as DNA, the CDR3 is TGTGCCAGCAGACCCTTCGGGGGTAGCGGCAATGAGCAGTTCTTC. Translation gives CASRPFGGSGNEQFF.

The genes are TRBV12-3 or TRBV12-4 and TRBJ2-7; D is possibly TRBD2 (6 bases). Trimming pared 4 bases from V and 7 bases from J, leaving 29 bases between. The CDR3 sequence is 18 residues long. The CDR3 nucleotides read TGTGCCAGCAGTTCATGGTTCCCCCCCGGAGGGGAGTTCCATGAGCAGTACTTC. This encodes CASSSWFPPGGEFHEQYF.